This is a list of T cell receptor beta chains from one sample in a study of T cell changes during pregnancy in multiple sclerosis. This table comes from immunoSEQ multiplex PCR, and its TCRdb copy is limited to in-frame clones, with some not included. The data show fewer than 150,000 clones, roughly 97% seen once. The sample here was peripheral blood, taken after pregnancy. The receptors were sampled from a female donor with multiple sclerosis, enrolled in a pregnancy study. Both conserved end residues are part of each CDR3. The D gene is left open where the match is weak. Some rows mark clone size as missing; the rest say once, few, many or name a class of expanded clone.

CDR3 DNA	CDR3 protein	D gene	V gene	clone size	J gene
TGTGCCAGCTCACCGGGGGCGGCGAGGAATGAGCAGTTCTTC	CASSPGAARNEQFF	-	TRBV18	-	TRBJ2-1
TGCGCCAGCAGCTTTACCGGGAGCGCCTACAATGAGCAGTTCTTC	CASSFTGSAYNEQFF	-	TRBV5-1	-	TRBJ2-1
TGTGCCAGCAGTGAACAAAACGCGGGAGTCCAAGAGACCCAGTACTTC	CASSEQNAGVQETQYF	TRBD2	TRBV6-1	-	TRBJ2-5
TGTGCCAGCAGCTTCAGGCAGTCCTCCTACGAGCAGTACTTC	CASSFRQSSYEQYF	-	TRBV5-6	-	TRBJ2-7
TGCGCCAGCAGGGGCTTTGACCGTCACAATGAGCAGTTCTTC	CASRGFDRHNEQFF	-	TRBV5-1	-	TRBJ2-1
TGTGCCAGCAGCTTGGCCAGCAAGCGGGTGGGGACCCAGTACTTC	CASSLASKRVGTQYF	-	TRBV5-5	-	TRBJ2-5
TGTGCCAGCAGCTTAGATGATCGAGGCGAGCAGTACTTC	CASSLDDRGEQYF	-	TRBV11-2	-	TRBJ2-7
TGCGCCAGCAGCCAAGCGGGGGGGAACACCGGGGAGCTGTTTTTT	CASSQAGGNTGELFF	TRBD2	TRBV4-1	-	TRBJ2-2
TGTGCCAGCAGATCAATGGGACTAGCGGCCGCCAATGAGCAGTTCTTC	CASRSMGLAAANEQFF	TRBD2	TRBV27	-	TRBJ2-1
TGTGCCAGCTCACCGTTTTTCAGTATCGGGAGCTCTGGAAACACCATATATTTT	CASSPFFSIGSSGNTIYF	-	TRBV18	-	TRBJ1-3
TGTGCCAGCAGGCGGGACGGCATCGGGGAGCTGTTTTTT	CASRRDGIGELFF	-	TRBV6-5	-	TRBJ2-2
TGTGCCATCCTCGCCGGGACTAGCGGGTCCTACGAGCAGTACTTC	CAILAGTSGSYEQYF	TRBD2	TRBV5-8	-	TRBJ2-7
TGCAGCCCACTGACAGGGTCCCTGAACACTGAAGCTTTCTTT	CSPLTGSLNTEAFF	TRBD1	TRBV29-1	-	TRBJ1-1
TGTGCCAGCAGTTTTCTCGGCGGGAGAGACAATGAGCAGTTCTTC	CASSFLGGRDNEQFF	TRBD2	TRBV28	-	TRBJ2-1
TGTGCCAGCAGTCTTGACAGGGGTGACTATGGCTACACCTTC	CASSLDRGDYGYTF	TRBD1	TRBV6-5	-	TRBJ1-2
TGTGCCAGCAGCGTAGGGGCGGGATCCGCCTACGAGCAGTACTTC	CASSVGAGSAYEQYF	-	TRBV9	-	TRBJ2-7
TGTGCCAGCAGCGCTTTAGCGGGGTCCTACAATGAGCAGTTCTTC	CASSALAGSYNEQFF	TRBD2	TRBV9	-	TRBJ2-1
TGTGCCAGTAGTCTACAGGGCATGAACACTGAAGCTTTCTTT	CASSLQGMNTEAFF	-	TRBV19	-	TRBJ1-1
TGTGCCACCTCTCCGCTAGCGGGAGGAGCTAGCGAGCAGTTCTTC	CATSPLAGGASEQFF	TRBD2	TRBV7-3	once	TRBJ2-1
TGTGCCAGCGGCCAGCGACAGGGTACTTACAATGAGCAGTTCTTC	CASGQRQGTYNEQFF	TRBD1	TRBV28	-	TRBJ2-1
TGTGCCAGCAGTAAAGCCACTAGCGGGAGGGTACCTACCTACGAGCAGTACTTC	CASSKATSGRVPTYEQYF	TRBD2	TRBV6-1	-	TRBJ2-7
TGTGCCAGCAGTGACCCAGCGGGAGTTGGGGAGACCCAGTACTTC	CASSDPAGVGETQYF	TRBD2	TRBV6-1	-	TRBJ2-5
TGTGCCAGCAGCTTAAGGTTGGGCTGGGGGCCCAATTTACAAGAGACCCAGTACTTC	CASSLRLGWGPNLQETQYF	-	TRBV7-9	-	TRBJ2-5
TGTGCCAGCCTCGAGCAGGAGGCGGTCCCAGATACGCAGTATTTT	CASLEQEAVPDTQYF	-	TRBV6-6	-	TRBJ2-3
TGTGCCAGCAGTGAATTCGTGGAGACTGAAGCTTTCTTT	CASSEFVETEAFF	-	TRBV6-4	-	TRBJ1-1
TGTGCCAGCAGCTCAGCGACTAGCGGGGGAATGGAGCAGTACTTC	CASSSATSGGMEQYF	TRBD2	TRBV6-6	-	TRBJ2-7
TGTGCCTGGAGGATTGACAGGAACACTGAAGCTTTCTTT	CAWRIDRNTEAFF	-	TRBV30	-	TRBJ1-1
TGTGCCAGCAGTCAGACAGGGAACACTGAAGCTTTCTTT	CASSQTGNTEAFF	-	TRBV6-6	-	TRBJ1-1
TGTGCCAGCAAGCGCGTATCCTCTGGAAACACCATATATTTT	CASKRVSSGNTIYF	-	TRBV6-5	-	TRBJ1-3
TGTGCCAGCAGCTCCCAAACCCCTAGCGGTTACAATGAGCAGTTCTTC	CASSSQTPSGYNEQFF	TRBD2	TRBV7-2	-	TRBJ2-1
TGCGCCAGCAGCCCGGAGTACACCGGGGAGCTGTTTTTT	CASSPEYTGELFF	-	TRBV5-1	-	TRBJ2-2
TGTGCCAGCTCACGGTCCAGAATCAACTATGGCTACACCTTC	CASSRSRINYGYTF	-	TRBV18	-	TRBJ1-2
TGTGCCAGTAGCGCAGGGACAGGCCACTCCTACGAGCAGTACTTC	CASSAGTGHSYEQYF	TRBD1	TRBV19	-	TRBJ2-7
TGTGCCAGCAGTGACGCAGGGATCAAGGGGACCCAGTACTTC	CASSDAGIKGTQYF	-	TRBV6-1	once	TRBJ2-5
TGCAGCGTTGAATGTCCCGTCAGGGCAACCCTTCGCTACGAGCAGTACTTC	CSVECPVRATLRYEQYF	-	TRBV29-1	-	TRBJ2-7
TGTGCCAGCAGCCACCTAACGGGAGGAATGGATACGCAGTATTTT	CASSHLTGGMDTQYF	TRBD2	TRBV6-1	-	TRBJ2-3
TGTGCCAGCACGAAGCGGGAGGGCCAAGAGACCCAGTACTTC	CASTKREGQETQYF	TRBD2	TRBV6-6	-	TRBJ2-5
TGTGCCAGCAGCTTACCGTTCAACGTCCTGACTTTC	CASSLPFNVLTF	-	TRBV7-2	-	TRBJ2-6
TGTGCCAGCAGTTACCGGCAGGGAATGAAGCAGCCCCAGCATTTT	CASSYRQGMKQPQHF	-	TRBV6-5	-	TRBJ1-5
TGCGCCAGCAGCCAGGGACTAGCGGGAGGGGATACGCAGTATTTT	CASSQGLAGGDTQYF	TRBD2	TRBV4-1	-	TRBJ2-3
TGCGCCAGCAGCTTCGGGGTAACGGGAGGGCTCGACAATGAGCAGTTCTTC	CASSFGVTGGLDNEQFF	TRBD2	TRBV5-1	-	TRBJ2-1
TGCGCCAGCAGGAGGGACAGGGGCCTTTACAATGAGCAGTTCTTC	CASRRDRGLYNEQFF	TRBD1	TRBV5-1	once	TRBJ2-1
TGTGCCAGCAGCTTACTGAGGAACAATGAGCAGTTCTTC	CASSLLRNNEQFF	-	TRBV7-9	once	TRBJ2-1
TGTGCCAGCAGCTTAGCGCAGTGGAGCTCCTACAATGAGCAGTTCTTC	CASSLAQWSSYNEQFF	-	TRBV7-8	-	TRBJ2-1
TGTGCCTACCAAGGCTTATGGCAGGCCTCCTACGAGCAGTACTTC	CAYQGLWQASYEQYF	-	TRBV30	-	TRBJ2-7